The rows below give T cell receptor beta chains drawn from one sample of a study of T cell responses to AZD1222 COVID-19 vaccine. Using immunoSEQ multiplex PCR, the repertoire was profiled, and TCRdb retains in-frame clones only, with some absent. Found here are about 97,000 clones, around 89% of them singletons; the top ten hold around 7%. The sequenced sample was peripheral blood, obtained on day 0 of AZD1222 vaccination. The source is an adult in good health. Both conserved end residues are part of each CDR3. The D gene is left open where the match is weak. Not every row has a clone size; where given, it reads once, few, many or a size class.

CDR3aa: CASRKSGNTGELFF; CDR3nt: TGTGCCAGCAGAAAATCGGGGAACACCGGGGAGCTGTTTTTT; abundance: .; d_gene: .; j_gene: TRBJ2-2; v_gene: TRBV6-5
CDR3aa: CASSNRRNQPQHF; CDR3nt: TGTGCCAGTAGTAACAGGAGGAATCAGCCCCAGCATTTT; abundance: .; d_gene: .; j_gene: TRBJ1-5; v_gene: TRBV19
CDR3aa: CASSLGTQQTQYF; CDR3nt: TGTGCCAGCAGCTTGGGGACCCAGCAGACCCAGTACTTC; abundance: .; d_gene: .; j_gene: TRBJ2-5; v_gene: TRBV7-2
CDR3aa: CASSLISPPTNEKLFF; CDR3nt: TGCGCCAGCAGCTTGATTAGCCCCCCAACTAATGAAAAACTGTTTTTT; abundance: .; d_gene: .; j_gene: TRBJ1-4; v_gene: TRBV5-1
CDR3aa: CASSLEGFQPQHF; CDR3nt: TGTGCCAGCAGTTTAGAGGGATTTCAGCCCCAGCATTTT; abundance: few; d_gene: .; j_gene: TRBJ1-5; v_gene: TRBV12-3/TRBV12-4
CDR3aa: CASSLTGSNYGYTF; CDR3nt: TGTGCCAGTAGCCTGACAGGGTCTAACTATGGCTACACCTTC; abundance: .; d_gene: TRBD1; j_gene: TRBJ1-2; v_gene: TRBV19
CDR3aa: CASSPGGALTNEKLFF; CDR3nt: TGTGCCAGCAGCCCCGGAGGGGCCTTAACTAATGAAAAACTGTTTTTT; abundance: .; d_gene: .; j_gene: TRBJ1-4; v_gene: TRBV5-4
CDR3aa: CASSARGTGDNEQFF; CDR3nt: TGTGCCAGCAGCGCTAGGGGGACAGGGGACAATGAGCAGTTCTTC; abundance: .; d_gene: TRBD1; j_gene: TRBJ2-1; v_gene: TRBV9
CDR3aa: CASSIAQGFGEQYF; CDR3nt: TGTGCCAGTAGTATCGCACAGGGTTTTGGCGAGCAGTACTTC; abundance: .; d_gene: .; j_gene: TRBJ2-7; v_gene: TRBV19
CDR3aa: CASSWGTGSTDTQYF; CDR3nt: TGTGCCAGCAGTTGGGGGACAGGAAGCACAGATACGCAGTATTTT; abundance: .; d_gene: TRBD1; j_gene: TRBJ2-3; v_gene: TRBV11-3
CDR3aa: CASSTRLVAGDTGELFF; CDR3nt: TGTGCCAGTAGTACCCGTCTAGTAGCGGGTGACACCGGGGAGCTGTTTTTT; abundance: .; d_gene: TRBD2; j_gene: TRBJ2-2; v_gene: TRBV19
CDR3aa: CSASMGPSQPQHF; CDR3nt: TGCAGTGCTAGTATGGGGCCCTCCCAGCCCCAGCATTTT; abundance: once; d_gene: .; j_gene: TRBJ1-5; v_gene: TRBV20-1